The source of this T cell receptor beta chain is a study of vaccination and CD4 T cells after COVID-19. In the study overall: The cells in question were stimulated using overlapping spike peptides derived from SARS-CoV-2, HCoV-NL63, HCoV-OC43 and HCoV-229E.

Regarding treatment: roughly 10-day PBMC culture with coronavirus spike peptide pools or control peptides (ViraFEST assay). At days 3 and 7, half the medium was exchanged for fresh IL-2 medium. Worth noting for this clonotype: Its antigen remains unidentified.

Oncomine TCR Beta short-read sequencing was applied to DNA from cultured CD4+ T cells. A single record per CDR3 protein comes from TCRdb applying MiXCR to the PCR reads. This sample yields about 18,000 distinct CDR3 sequences, of which about 71% are seen a single time; 5.5% belongs to the top ten. Study-wide results and limits: Median reactive clonotypes, those recognizing SARS-CoV-2, rose from roughly 19 to 38, not significantly.

This TCR was recovered from a human donor who had recovered from COVID-19. The sequencing input was CD4+ T cells from blood, cultured in vitro.

Here the CDR3 DNA reads TGCAGTGCTCCCGGCCCCTACAATGAGCAGTTCTTC. Its translation is CSAPGPYNEQFF. This chain joins TRBV20-1 and TRBJ2-1; the D is unclear. Germline V gives CDR1 DFQATT, CDR2 SNEGSKA (reference sequence). Trimming stripped 5 bases from V and 2 bases from J, with 7 bases between. The CDR3 covers 12 residues.